The 5 T cell receptor beta chains reported below all come from one sample, sequenced in a study of blood T cell repertoires in COVID-19. Sequencing used immunoSEQ multiplex PCR; TCRdb keeps in-frame clones, though not all of them. Of almost 300,000 clones listed, nearly 90% were seen once; the top ten hold roughly 10%. Sample: peripheral blood. All receptors come from a woman in her 30s with COVID-19, enrolled during active disease.

The V call is TRBV14, the J call TRBJ2-7; 12 positions match TRBD1. There are 16 residues in the CDR3. Germline V lookup: CDR1 SGHDN, CDR2 FVKESK. The J segment lost 7 bases and the V segment lost 3 bases, leaving 10 bases of the junction unmatched. This CDR3 reads CASSQDGTGGLLEQYF. DNA of the CDR3: TGTGCCAGCAGCCAGGACGGGACAGGGGGCCTACTGGAGCAGTACTTC.

J is TRBJ2-5 and V is TRBV10-1; no firm D call. The CDR3 is 13 amino acids. The germline V and J ends were trimmed by 4 bases and 5 bases, with 11 bases remaining between them. CDR1 is WNHNN, CDR2 SYGVQD, per germline (reference sequence). The CDR3 spells CASSASAWETQYF. The CDR3 DNA sequence: TGCGCCAGCAGTGCGTCAGCCTGGGAGACCCAGTACTTC.

V gene TRBV29-1 combines with J gene TRBJ2-1, with 9 nucleotides matching TRBD1. Germline CDR1 SQVTM, CDR2 ANQGSEA. V was clipped by 3 bases and J by 8 bases; unmatched bases: 5. The length of the CDR3 is 13 residues. In nucleotides, the CDR3 is TGCAGCGTTGATAGGGACAGGGCCCATGAGCAGTTCTTC. This gives the protein CSVDRDRAHEQFF.

The chain combines TRBV6-1 with TRBJ1-5; 11 positions agree with TRBD1. From germline, CDR1 is MNHNS and CDR2 SASEGT. The CDR3 sequence is 18 residues long. Trimming removed 4 bases from V and 0 bases from J; junction bases left unmatched: 8. The CDR3 DNA is TGTGCCAGCAGTGCTCCGGGACAGGGGGAGTATAGCAATCAGCCCCAGCATTTT. Amino acid sequence: CASSAPGQGEYSNQPQHF.

This chain connects TRBV27 to TRBJ2-7, with D tentatively TRBD2 (5 bases). Trimming removed 3 bases at V and 5 bases at J, with 5 bases between. Germline V lookup: CDR1 MNHEY, CDR2 SMNVEV (reference sequence). The CDR3 spans 11 residues. CDR3 sequence reads: CASSFGDEQYF. In nucleotides, the CDR3 is TGTGCCAGCAGTTTCGGGGACGAGCAGTACTTC.